What follows are 12 T cell receptor beta chains derived from one specimen sequenced in a study of blood T cell repertoires in COVID-19. Clones were sequenced by immunoSEQ multiplex PCR, and TCRdb holds only the in-frame ones, with some missing. Among some 320,000 clones listed, 75% to 90% were seen once. Specimen: PBMCs or T cells enriched from blood (not recorded which). The receptors originated from a woman in her twenties or thirties who had been exposed to COVID-19.

This rearrangement joins TRBV7-2 to TRBJ2-5; maybe TRBD2 (5 bases). Germline V lookup: CDR1 SGHTA, CDR2 FQGNSA. This CDR3 has 15 residues. Trimming removed 4 bases at V and 4 bases at J, with 16 bases between. CDR3 nucleotide sequence: TGTGCCAGCAGCTGGCGGACGGGAATAGGAGAGACCCAGTACTTC. Its protein product is CASSWRTGIGETQYF.

This chain links TRBV7-6 with TRBJ2-1, with TRBD2 matching 7 bases. The length of the CDR3 is 16 residues. Germline V lookup: CDR1 SGHVS, CDR2 FNYEAQ. Trimming at V came to 1 base and at J to 2 bases, leaving 5 bases not matched to a gene. As DNA, the CDR3 is TGTGCCAGCAGCTTAGAAGTAGCGGGTCCCTACAATGAGCAGTTCTTC. Its protein is CASSLEVAGPYNEQFF.

The rearrangement links TRBV4-2 to TRBJ2-1; possible D gene TRBD2, 6 bases. Trimming stripped 0 bases from V and 7 bases from J, with 16 bases between. Germline CDR1 reads LGHNA; CDR2 reads YNFKEQ. This CDR3 region has 16 residues. CDR3: CASSQEQDWTNNEQFF. The CDR3 DNA follows: TGTGCCAGCAGCCAAGAGCAGGACTGGACTAATAATGAGCAGTTCTTC.

CDR3 residues: CASSTSDITSGNTIYF. For the CDR3, the DNA is TGTGCCAGCAGCACGTCGGACATTACCTCTGGAAACACCATATATTTT. The gene calls are TRBV7-9 and TRBJ1-3, with D maybe TRBD1 (5 bases). The V gene's germline CDR1 is SEHNR and CDR2 FQNEAQ (reference sequence). V lost 5 bases and J 0 bases, leaving 14 bases between the germline ends. The CDR3 runs 16 residues.

The chain joins TRBV2 to TRBJ1-3, with D possibly TRBD1 on 5 matching bases. V lost 10 bases and J 0 bases, leaving 16 bases between the germline ends. CDR3 length: 15 amino acids. Per germline, CDR1 SNHLY and CDR2 FYNNEI. The CDR3: CATDSTGNSGNTIYF. In DNA form, the CDR3 reads TGTGCCACCGATTCCACAGGCAACTCTGGAAACACCATATATTTT.

J is TRBJ1-1 and V is TRBV29-1; D is unclear. The CDR3 has 12 residues. Per germline, CDR1 SQVTM and CDR2 ANQGSEA. Trimming removed 5 bases from V and 5 bases from J, with 12 bases in between. The CDR3 DNA follows: TGCAGCGTTTGGTTACGGGAAACTGAAGCTTTCTTT. This gives the protein CSVWLRETEAFF.

The chain combines TRBV6-1 with TRBJ1-5; D is perhaps TRBD1 (6 bases). Trimming pared 1 base from V and 3 bases from J, leaving 10 bases between. In germline, CDR1 is MNHNS, CDR2 SASEGT. This CDR3 is 15 amino acids long. CDR3 coding DNA: TGTGCCAGCAGTGAAGTGAGGGGGTTCAATCAGCCCCAGCATTTT. It specifies CASSEVRGFNQPQHF.

The V and J genes are TRBV3-1 (or the pseudogene TRBV3-2) and TRBJ1-2, with D perhaps matching TRBD1 (5 bases). Per the germline V gene, CDR1 is LGHDT and CDR2 is YNNKEL (reference sequence). This CDR3 contains 14 residues. With 1 base removed from V and 5 bases from J, the gap between germline ends came to 11 bases. Written as DNA, the CDR3 is TGTGCCAGCAGCCAAGCGGGGGGATCTTATGGCTACACCTTC. Translation: CASSQAGGSYGYTF.

The rearrangement joins TRBV5-5 to TRBJ1-1; D is possibly TRBD1 (5 bases). Trimming removed 0 bases from V and 7 bases from J, with 10 bases in between. Germline CDR1 reads SGHKS; CDR2 reads YYEKEE (reference sequence). The CDR3 covers 13 residues. The CDR3 coding sequence is TGTGCCAGCAGCTTGGGAACGCAGGGTGAAGCTTTCTTT. Translating gives CASSLGTQGEAFF.

The chain carries TRBV9 and TRBJ1-1; D unresolved. The CDR3 has 13 residues. V shed 0 bases and J shed 4 bases, with 7 bases lying between them. Germline V CDR1 and CDR2: SGDLS, YYNGEE. The CDR3 DNA follows: TGTGCCAGCAGCGTAGCTACGTTCACTGAAGCTTTCTTT. Translated: CASSVATFTEAFF.

Of note for this clone: A read error may account for a junction end that differs from germline. The CDR3 DNA reads TGTGCCAGCAGCTTATTAGACAGAACTAATGAAAAACTGTTTTTT. Amino acid sequence: CASSLLDRTNEKLFF. The chain couples TRBV28 to TRBJ1-4, with D perhaps TRBD1 (5 bases). This CDR3 is 15 amino acids long. Germline assignment: CDR1 MDHEN and CDR2 SYDVKM. The full variable domain, completed using reference TRBV28 and TRBJ1-4, is DVKVTQSSRYLVKRTGEKVFLECVQDMDHENMFWYRQDPGLGLRLIYFSYDVKMKEKGDIPEGYSVSREKKERFSLILESASTNQTSMYLCASSLLDRTNEKLFFGSGTQLSVL.

This clone was picked up a small number of times. The V and J genes are TRBV4-2 and TRBJ2-5; 8 nucleotides match TRBD1. The V segment lost 6 bases and the J segment 7 bases; nucleotides outside the gene matches: 10. This CDR3 contains 14 residues. Germline V gene data show CDR1 as LGHNA and CDR2 as YNFKEQ. The CDR3 spells CASSGTGSAVTQYF. The CDR3 DNA sequence: TGTGCCAGCAGTGGGACAGGTTCTGCAGTGACCCAGTACTTC.